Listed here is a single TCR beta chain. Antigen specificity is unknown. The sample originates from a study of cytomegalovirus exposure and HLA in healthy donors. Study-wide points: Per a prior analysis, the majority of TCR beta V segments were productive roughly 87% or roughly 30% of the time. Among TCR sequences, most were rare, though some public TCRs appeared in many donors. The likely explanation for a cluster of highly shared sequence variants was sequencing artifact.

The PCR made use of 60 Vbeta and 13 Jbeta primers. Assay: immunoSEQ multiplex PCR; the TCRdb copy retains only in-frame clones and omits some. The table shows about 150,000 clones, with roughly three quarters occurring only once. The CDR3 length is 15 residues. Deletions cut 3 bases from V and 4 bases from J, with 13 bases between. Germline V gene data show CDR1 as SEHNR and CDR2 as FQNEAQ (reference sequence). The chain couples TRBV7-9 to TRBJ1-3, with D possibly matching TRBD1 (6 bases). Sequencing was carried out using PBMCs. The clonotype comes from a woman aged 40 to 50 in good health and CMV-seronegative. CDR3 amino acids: CASSFTGGAGNTIYF. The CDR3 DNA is TGTGCCAGCAGCTTCACGGGGGGCGCCGGAAACACCATATATTTT.